What follows are 19 T cell receptor beta chains derived from one specimen sequenced in a study of molecular identifiers for immune sequencing clone quantification. TCRdb ran MiXCR on the PCR reads and lists one entry per CDR3 protein. This sample carries 88,000 or so distinct CDR3 sequences, under 25% of them seen once, and the ten largest clones take around 1.1%. The sequencing sample was made of naive CD8+ T cells from blood, with Jurkat cell RNA spiked in. Stated subset: FACS-sorted CD8+CD4-CCR7+CD45RA+ naive T cells. These TCRs come from a human donor in good health. Some libraries in this study had Jurkat cell RNA spiked in.

This clonotype was observed many times. V is TRBV2 and J is TRBJ2-1; tentatively, D is TRBD1 (6 bases). This CDR3 contains 17 residues. Germline V lookup: CDR1 SNHLY, CDR2 FYNNEI. Trimming removed 4 bases from V and 6 bases from J, with 22 bases in between. The DNA for the CDR3 is TGTGCCAGCAGTGGGGACATGGAGGCCGGGTGGTTCAATGAGCAGTTCTTC. Encoded protein: CASSGDMEAGWFNEQFF.

In its sample, this clonotype was seen many times. The rearrangement uses TRBV19 and TRBJ1-1; maybe TRBD1 (5 bases). Germline V CDR1 and CDR2: LNHDA, SQIVND (reference sequence). The CDR3 consists of 13 residues. V was trimmed by 6 bases and J by 5 bases, leaving 13 bases between them. The CDR3 DNA reads TGTGCCAGTAGCAGATCTGGGGGAACTGAAGCTTTCTTT. Translation: CASSRSGGTEAFF.

A note on this clonotype: Given a much more abundant clone one base away, this may be a read error. The chain uses TRBV13 and TRBJ2-5; D is perhaps TRBD1 (5 bases). Germline V gene lookup returns CDR1 PRHDT and CDR2 FYEKMQ (reference sequence). Deletions cut 5 bases from V and 5 bases from J, with 21 bases between. This CDR3 is 16 amino acids long. The DNA for the CDR3 is TGTGCCAGCAGCACCCCTGGCGAAGGGGCGGAGGAGACCCAGTACTTC. Protein sequence: CASSTPGEGAEETQYF. Complete variable domain (other parts from reference TRBV13 and TRBJ2-5): AAGVIQSPRHLIKEKRETATLKCYPIPRHDTVYWYQQGPGQDPQFLISFYEKMQSDKGSIPDRFSAQQFSDYHSELNMSSLELGDSALYFCASSTPGEGAEETQYFGPGTRLLVL.

J is TRBJ2-7 and V is TRBV9; 9 bases map to TRBD2. CDR3 size: 15 residues. Unmatched junction bases numbered 12, after V lost 4 bases and J lost 7 bases. Germline V CDR1 and CDR2: SGDLS, YYNGEE. CDR3 loop: CASSSRLAAAEEQYF. CDR3 DNA sequence: TGTGCCAGCAGCTCTAGACTAGCGGCGGCGGAAGAGCAGTACTTC.

Only a few counts were recorded for this clonotype. A junction end diverges from the germline sequence, so it may reflect a read error. This chain links TRBV2 with TRBJ2-5; 7 bases are shared with TRBD2. This CDR3 comprises 15 residues. Germline CDR1 and CDR2: SNHLY and FYNNEI. CDR3 sequence (DNA): TGTGCCAGCAGTGAGAGAGGTAGCGGGCAAGAGGCCCAGTACTTC. As protein: CASSERGSGQEAQYF.

This clonotype was found many times. The CDR3 DNA is TGTGCCAGCAGCTTAGATGGAAGGCATTACGAGCAGTACTTC. Its translation: CASSLDGRHYEQYF. This chain joins TRBV7-9 and TRBJ2-7; no firm D call. V lost 1 base to trimming and J lost 4 bases, with 11 bases between them. This CDR3 has 14 residues. Germline loops: CDR1 SEHNR, CDR2 FQNEAQ (reference sequence).

V gene TRBV12-3 or TRBV12-4 combines with J gene TRBJ2-7; D remains ambiguous. The CDR3 sequence is 11 residues long. Trimming removed 3 bases at V and 5 bases at J, with 5 bases between. This chain's CDR3 is CASSFGHEQYF. CDR3 DNA: TGTGCCAGCAGTTTCGGGCACGAGCAGTACTTC.

The sample holds many counts of this clonotype. The chain links TRBV20-1 to TRBJ1-6, with TRBD1 matching over 8 bases. This CDR3 is 16 amino acids long. CDR1 is DFQATT and CDR2 is SNEGSKA in the germline V gene (reference sequence). Trimming at V came to 1 base and at J to 7 bases, leaving 9 bases not matched to a gene. The CDR3 DNA reads TGCAGTGCTAGAGCTTTGGCAGGGGGCTCAAATTCACCCCTCCACTTT. This encodes CSARALAGGSNSPLHF.

Concerning this clonotype: This may be a read error, as it is one base from a much larger clone. The rearrangement joins TRBV19 to TRBJ1-1; TRBD1 matches at 8 bases. CDR3 size: 19 residues. The germline CDR1 and CDR2 sequences are LNHDA and SQIVND (reference sequence). The J segment lost 0 bases and the V segment lost 6 bases, leaving 18 bases of the junction unmatched. CDR3 amino acids: CASRARDRTWGTLNTEAFF. Written as DNA, the CDR3 is TGTGCCAGTAGGGCCCGGGACAGGACGTGGGGCACCCTGAACACTGAAGCTTTCTTT. Variable domain in full (rest from reference TRBV19 and TRBJ1-1): DGGITQSPKYLFRKEGQNVTLSCEQNLNHDAMYWYRQDPGQGLRLIYYSQIVNDFQKGDIAEGYSVSREKKESFPLTVTSAQKNPTAFYLCASRARDRTWGTLNTEAFFGQGTRLTVV.

This clonotype occurred many times. The chain carries TRBV7-8 and TRBJ2-5; D remains unclear. CDR3 length: 14 amino acids. The V end was cut by 1 base, the J end by 2 bases, with 8 bases between. Germline V gene sequence: CDR1 SGHVS, CDR2 FQNEAQ. The CDR3 bases are TGTGCCAGCAGCTTAGTCTCGCAGCAAGAGACCCAGTACTTC. Translated: CASSLVSQQETQYF.

This clonotype was counted many times. V gene TRBV5-1 combines with J gene TRBJ2-7; D remains unclear. The CDR3 has 11 residues. Germline CDR1 SGHRS, CDR2 YFSETQ. Trimming cost V 2 bases and J 7 bases, with 7 bases left between them. CDR3 nucleotide sequence: TGCGCCAGCAGCTTCGCTCGGGAGCAGTACTTC. Protein product: CASSFAREQYF.

The CDR3 nucleotides are TGTGCCAGCAGCGCAGTTCCGGGCGGCTTTGAAGGTGGCACTGAAGCTTTCTTT. Protein: CASSAVPGGFEGGTEAFF. This chain joins TRBV7-6 and TRBJ1-1; D ambiguous. The V end lost 5 bases, the J end lost 4 bases, and 26 bases lay between the germline ends. Germline-derived CDR1 and CDR2 are SGHVS and FNYEAQ. CDR3 length: 18 amino acids.

The sample holds a few counts of this clonotype. V is TRBV7-6 and J is TRBJ2-5, with 7 bases aligning to TRBD2. V was clipped by 8 bases and J by 1 base; unmatched bases: 7. The CDR3 consists of 14 residues. CDR1 is SGHVS, CDR2 FNYEAQ, per germline. For the CDR3, the DNA is TGTGCCAGCGCAAAACTAGCGATCCAAGAGACCCAGTACTTC. It translates to CASAKLAIQETQYF.

About this clonotype: One base away lies a much larger clone, so this may be a sequencing read error. The chain employs TRBV12-3 or TRBV12-4 and TRBJ2-3, with D perhaps TRBD1 (5 bases). The CDR3 covers 14 residues. The CDR3: CTSSLDRATDTQYF. Here the CDR3 DNA reads TGTACCAGCAGTTTAGACAGAGCCACAGATACGCAGTATTTT.

This clonotype has only a few counts. The junction does not match germline at one end; this may be a read error. V gene TRBV23-1 combines with J gene TRBJ2-1; D call uncertain. TRBV23-1 is an ORF for which the function is uncertain. This CDR3 has 13 residues. The CDR3 DNA is TGCGCCAGCGGTCAATTGGTGAGACGGGAGCAGTTCTTC. Its translation is CASGQLVRREQFF.

The chain uses TRBV20-1 and TRBJ2-1, with 11 bases aligning to TRBD2. Trimming took 3 bases from V and 0 from J; bases not matched to a gene: 4. Per germline, CDR1 DFQATT and CDR2 SNEGSKA (reference sequence). The CDR3 is 16 amino acids. The DNA of the CDR3 is TGCAGTGCTAGGGGACTAGCGGAGAGCTCCTACAATGAGCAGTTCTTC. The encoded protein is CSARGLAESSYNEQFF.

The table lists this clonotype with many counts. The rearrangement links TRBV28 to TRBJ2-5; the D gene is possibly TRBD1 (6 bases). Germline lookup yields CDR1 MDHEN and CDR2 SYDVKM. With 6 bases removed from V and 4 bases from J, the gap between germline ends came to 12 bases. The CDR3 covers 13 residues. In DNA, the CDR3 is TGTGCCAGCAGGGGGGCTTTGGGAGAGACCCAGTACTTC. Its translation: CASRGALGETQYF.

This clonotype occurred once. This sequence joins TRBV4-1 and TRBJ2-7; D is perhaps TRBD1 (6 bases). Germline assignment: CDR1 MGHRA and CDR2 YSYEKL. The CDR3 has 16 residues. Trimming took off 0 bases at V and 3 bases at J, with 15 bases between the two ends. This CDR3 is CASSQDPGQGNYEQYF. CDR3 bases: TGCGCCAGCAGCCAAGATCCAGGGCAGGGGAACTACGAGCAGTACTTC.

This clonotype was seen at least ten times. J is TRBJ2-5 and V is TRBV11-2; TRBD2 matches at 8 bases. Germline V CDR1 and CDR2: SGHAT, FQNNGV. The length of the CDR3 is 15 residues. The V segment lost 8 bases and the J segment 10 bases; nucleotides outside the gene matches: 18. The CDR3 DNA sequence: TGTGCCAGCTGGGGGCTAGCGGAGCCCGGGGGGGACCAGTACTTC. Its translation: CASWGLAEPGGDQYF.